A selection of T cell receptor beta chains follows, all from one sample in a study of T cell responses to AZD1222 COVID-19 vaccine. The data were produced by immunoSEQ multiplex PCR, yet TCRdb's version contains in-frame clones alone and is incomplete. This sample has 180,000 or so clones, with approximately 90% found just once. The specimen comprised peripheral blood, sampled 28 days after the second dose of the MenACWY control vaccine. The receptors were sampled from an adult who received the MenACWY meningococcal vaccine as a control. CDR3s include the opening cysteine and the closing phenylalanine or tryptophan. A D gene is named only where the DNA matches it firmly. Clone size, where shown, is once, few, many, or a class for clones that have expanded.

j_call clone_size v_call d_call cdr3_nt cdr3_aa
TRBJ1-2 NA TRBV6-5 NA TGTGCCAGCAGTCCCGGGGGGGACCTCGATGGCTACACCTTC CASSPGGDLDGYTF
TRBJ2-2 NA TRBV18 NA TGTGCCAGCTCACCCTGGGGTCCTTCGAACACCGGGGAGCTGTTTTTT CASSPWGPSNTGELFF
TRBJ1-5 once TRBV7-9 NA TGTGCCAGCAGCGTTGAGGGGGGCGGACAGCCCCAGCATTTT CASSVEGGGQPQHF
TRBJ1-1 once TRBV6-5 NA TGTGCCAGCAGTTATTCCAAGCAACTAGGGGTGGCTTTCTTT CASSYSKQLGVAFF
TRBJ1-5 NA TRBV27 NA TGTGCCAGCAGTTTTCGGAATCAGCCCCAGCATTTT CASSFRNQPQHF
TRBJ2-5 NA TRBV20-1 NA TGCACCCCTCACTGGAAAGAGACCCAGTACTTC CTPHWKETQYF
TRBJ2-7 once TRBV2 NA TGTGCCAGCCTGGGGGGGGGCGGCGAGAGGTACTTC CASLGGGGERYF
TRBJ2-5 NA TRBV11-2 TRBD1 TGTGCCAGCAGCTTAGCCCCGACAGGGGATTTGGAGACCCAGTACTTC CASSLAPTGDLETQYF
TRBJ1-1 NA TRBV30 NA TGTGCCTGGAGTGTACAGTCCCACACTGAAGCTTTCTTT CAWSVQSHTEAFF
TRBJ1-6 few TRBV12-3/TRBV12-4 NA TGTGCCAGCAGTTTTTCAGGGGTTCCCCTCCACTTT CASSFSGVPLHF
TRBJ1-1 once TRBV5-4 NA TGTGCCAGCAGCTCCACGCAGAGTAACACTGAAGCTTTCTTT CASSSTQSNTEAFF
TRBJ1-4 few TRBV27 NA TGTGCCAGCAGTCCACGGACAGACTCGGTAGGAGAAAAACTGTTTTTT CASSPRTDSVGEKLFF
TRBJ2-1 NA TRBV24-1 NA TGTGCCACCAGTGATCCCCCGGGTGAGGGTAGGAATGAGCAGTTCTTC CATSDPPGEGRNEQFF
TRBJ1-5 once TRBV2 TRBD1 TGTGCCAGCAGAGACAGGGTATCAGGTCAGCCCCAGCATTTT CASRDRVSGQPQHF
TRBJ1-1 NA TRBV7-9 NA TGTGCCAGCAGCCTCACCCCACTCAAAGCTTTCTTT CASSLTPLKAFF
TRBJ2-2 NA TRBV6-5 TRBD1 TGTGCCAGCAGTTACTCACGGACAGGGTACACCGGGGAGCTGTTTTTT CASSYSRTGYTGELFF
TRBJ2-3 NA TRBV24-1 TRBD1 TGTGCCACCGACGAAGGGACAGGGTACACAGATACGCAGTATTTT CATDEGTGYTDTQYF
TRBJ1-2 NA TRBV28 NA TGTGCCAGCTCCACCGGGGGCCAGGGCTACACCTTC CASSTGGQGYTF
TRBJ2-7 NA TRBV4-2 NA TGTGCCAGCAGCCAGTTCCCTCCTAGTAGCCCCTACGAGCAGTACTTC CASSQFPPSSPYEQYF
TRBJ1-2 NA TRBV4-3 NA TGCGCCAGCAGCCCTTGGTCCACTAACTATGGCTACACCTTC CASSPWSTNYGYTF
TRBJ1-2 NA TRBV3-1/TRBV3-2 NA TGTGCCAGCAGCCAACGTTCGGAGGTGCTAACGACTAACTATGGCTACACCTTC CASSQRSEVLTTNYGYTF
TRBJ1-5 NA TRBV28 NA TGTGCCACTGACCGGGGGGGGGAGAGCAATCAGCCCCAGCATTTT CATDRGGESNQPQHF
TRBJ1-3 NA TRBV27 NA TGTGCCAGCAGCCCCCAGTTTGGGCCTGGAAACACCATATATTTT CASSPQFGPGNTIYF
TRBJ2-2 NA TRBV2 TRBD1 TGTGCCAGCAGCTCCGACAGGGGTCGGCAGCTGTTTTTT CASSSDRGRQLFF
TRBJ2-6 NA TRBV27 NA TGTGCCAGCAGCCTTCTCTCAGGGCCCTCGGATCTCGGGGCCAACGTCCTGACTTTC CASSLLSGPSDLGANVLTF
TRBJ2-7 NA TRBV27 TRBD2 TGTGCCAGCAGTACGTCCCTAGCGGACGAAGTTCCGGAGCAGTACTTC CASSTSLADEVPEQYF
TRBJ1-4 NA TRBV6-5 NA TGTGCCAGCAGCTCGACAGGCCTCATCCGAAAACTGTTTTTT CASSSTGLIRKLFF
TRBJ1-5 NA TRBV7-2 NA TGTGCCAGCAGCTTACCAGGAGCTCAGCCCCAGCATTTT CASSLPGAQPQHF
TRBJ1-1 NA TRBV9 NA TGTGCCAGCAGCGTAGCTTCTGGGATTTTGAACACTGAAGCTTTCTTT CASSVASGILNTEAFF
TRBJ1-2 NA TRBV7-2 TRBD1 TGTGCCAGCAGCTTCTCAGGGGGCAGGAACTATGGCTACACCTTC CASSFSGGRNYGYTF
TRBJ2-7 NA TRBV7-9 NA TGTGCCAGCAGCCTTACCTACGAGCAGTACTTC CASSLTYEQYF
TRBJ2-7 NA TRBV15 NA TGTGCCACCAGTTCCGGGACTGGGTCCTACGAGCAGTACTTC CATSSGTGSYEQYF
TRBJ1-1 NA TRBV7-9 NA TGTGCCAGCAGCGTACGATCGGGACTCACGAACACTGAAGCTTTCTTT CASSVRSGLTNTEAFF
TRBJ1-5 once TRBV5-4 NA TGTGCCAGCAGCTTGGCCGGAGGTGCGCGACATTTT CASSLAGGARHF
TRBJ1-5 NA TRBV4-1 NA TGCGCCAGCAGCCACAACGAATTAAATCAGCCCCAGCATTTT CASSHNELNQPQHF
TRBJ2-4 NA TRBV30 NA TGTGCCGCCAGGGACCTCCCAGCCAAAAACATTCAGTACTTC CAARDLPAKNIQYF
TRBJ2-7 NA TRBV7-2 TRBD2 TGTGCCAGCAGCTTAGCGCTGACTAGCGGGTACGAGCAGTACTTC CASSLALTSGYEQYF